This T cell receptor (beta chain) was found in a study of beta chain features in type 1 diabetes. The authors reverse transcribed all of the isolated RNA, so sequencing captured expressed TCRB transcripts. Profiled with immunoSEQ multiplex PCR; TCRdb holds only in-frame clones, not every one. The sample has hundreds of thousands of clones, less than 15% seen once. The CDR3 totals 14 residues. Germline V lookup: CDR1 SNHLY, CDR2 FYNNEI. The V segment lost 8 bases and the J segment 3 bases; nucleotides outside the gene matches: 9. This clone was seen more than once but under ten times. The chain joins TRBV2 to TRBJ2-7; 8 nucleotides agree with TRBD1. This TCR came from a man aged 30 to 45 in good health. Sequenced sample: central memory CD4+ T cells from blood. The CDR3 is CASQEDRVGYEQYF. The CDR3 coding sequence is TGTGCCAGCCAGGAGGACAGGGTAGGCTACGAGCAGTACTTC.